These 19 T cell receptor beta chains share one sample of origin, sequenced in a study of PD-1 blockade in classical Hodgkin lymphoma. Every patient experienced relapse after autologous stem cell transplantation, and brentuximab vedotin exposure varied. Method: immunoSEQ multiplex PCR; TCRdb's copy keeps in-frame clones and lacks some. The table lists around 6,300 clones, 60% to 80% of them singletons. Sequenced here: peripheral blood mononuclear cells (PBMCs), sampled at baseline. These receptors originate from a human donor with classical Hodgkin lymphoma.

The chain links TRBV29-1 to TRBJ2-1; possible D gene TRBD2, 6 bases. V was pared by 0 bases and J by 1 base, with 16 bases between. In germline, CDR1 is SQVTM, CDR2 ANQGSEA. The CDR3 length is 17 residues. In DNA, the CDR3 is TGCAGCGTTGAAGATCCAGTCACGGGAGAATCCTACAATGAGCAGTTCTTC. This codes for CSVEDPVTGESYNEQFF.

V and J are TRBV19 and TRBJ1-5; D gene ambiguous. V lost 4 bases to trimming and J lost 4 bases, with 14 bases between them. Germline V gene sequence: CDR1 LNHDA, CDR2 SQIVND (reference sequence). The CDR3 has 15 amino acids. The CDR3 loop is CASSTLGLFNQPQHF. DNA of the CDR3: TGTGCCAGTAGTACCCTCGGACTCTTTAATCAGCCCCAGCATTTT.

About this clone itself: A read error likely explains this, since a far larger clone differs by one base. V and J are TRBV5-6 and TRBJ2-3; 11 nucleotides align to TRBD2. Trimming cost V 4 bases and J 5 bases; bases outside gene matches: 12. CDR3 length: 17 residues. Germline V gene lookup returns CDR1 SGHDT and CDR2 YYEEEE. CDR3 nucleotides: TGTGCCAGCAGCAGTTGGGTAGCGGGAGGGCCGGGAGATACGCAGTATTTT. Amino acid sequence: CASSSWVAGGPGDTQYF.

V is TRBV7-3 and J is TRBJ2-5; 9 nucleotides line up with TRBD1. CDR3 size: 14 residues. Germline V gene sequence: CDR1 SGHTA, CDR2 FQGTGA. V shed 5 bases, J shed 3 bases, and the junction held 4 bases outside the gene matches. CDR3 nucleotide sequence: TGTGCCAGCAGCAGACAGGGGGGGAAAGAGACCCAGTACTTC. Protein sequence: CASSRQGGKETQYF.

This clone was detected a few times. The genes are TRBV7-9 and TRBJ2-5; 12 positions match TRBD2. Germline CDR1 SEHNR, CDR2 FQNEAQ (reference sequence). Germline trimming cut 1 base from V and 2 bases from J; bases unmatched to any gene: 11. This CDR3 has 19 residues. The CDR3 nucleotides read TGTGCCAGCAGCTTAGTGCGACTAGCGGGAGTCAGGAGGCAAGAGACCCAGTACTTC. Its protein product is CASSLVRLAGVRRQETQYF.

V usage is TRBV11-2 and J usage is TRBJ2-7; D remains ambiguous. In germline, CDR1 is SGHAT, CDR2 FQNNGV. CDR3 size: 13 residues. V gave up 2 bases and J gave up 6 bases, with 11 bases separating them. CDR3 nucleotide sequence: TGTGCCAGCAGCTTATTACCCGTTAGCGAGCAGTACTTC. Translating gives CASSLLPVSEQYF.

The sample holds a few counts of this clone. The V and J genes are TRBV4-1 and TRBJ1-3; D is uncertain. Germline lookup yields CDR1 MGHRA and CDR2 YSYEKL. The CDR3 is 18 amino acids. Trimming shortened V by 0 bases and J by 1 base, and 16 bases separated the two germline ends. The CDR3 reads CASSQDRADWRSGNTIYF. In DNA form, the CDR3 reads TGCGCCAGCAGCCAAGATAGGGCGGATTGGCGGTCTGGAAACACCATATATTTT.

This rearrangement joins TRBV7-5 to TRBJ1-1; the tabulated D call, TRBD1, remains unverified against the DNA. TRBV7-5 is a documented pseudogene. The CDR3 spans 15 residues. CDR3 nucleotide sequence: TGTGCCAGCAGCCCCAGGTCTGACAGAAACACTGAAGCTTTCTTT. As protein: CASSPRSDRNTEAFF.

In this sample, this clone turned up a few times. The chain joins TRBV6-5 to TRBJ2-2, with TRBD2 matching over 14 bases. The CDR3 covers 16 residues. V was clipped by 4 bases and J by 8 bases; unmatched bases: 6. Germline V CDR1 and CDR2: MNHEY, SVGAGI. CDR3: CASSLGLAGVSGELFF. The CDR3 nucleotides are TGTGCCAGCAGTTTGGGACTAGCGGGAGTCTCTGGGGAGCTGTTTTTT.

The V gene is TRBV7-2, the J gene TRBJ1-3; TRBD1 is a possible D gene (6 bases). The CDR3 covers 15 residues. The V end was cut by 1 base, the J end by 5 bases, with 12 bases between. Looked up from germline, CDR1 is SGHTA and CDR2 is FQGNSA. The CDR3 sequence: CASSLGGGRRNTIYF. CDR3 nucleotide sequence: TGTGCCAGCAGCTTAGGTGGGGGGCGTCGAAACACCATATATTTT.

The rearrangement joins TRBV5-6 to TRBJ1-1, with D unresolved. CDR1 and CDR2 (germline): SGHDT, YYEEEE. The length of the CDR3 is 16 residues. With 0 bases removed from V and 3 bases from J, the gap between germline ends came to 15 bases. CDR3 loop: CASSLESSGFDTEAFF. In DNA, the CDR3 is TGTGCCAGCAGCTTGGAGTCCTCGGGTTTTGACACTGAAGCTTTCTTT.

The rearrangement uses TRBV28 and TRBJ1-1, with TRBD1 matching 7 bases. The CDR3 is made up of 14 amino acids. V lost 3 bases and J lost 0; bases outside the gene matches: 1. From germline, CDR1 is MDHEN and CDR2 SYDVKM. The CDR3, as DNA: TGTGCCAGCAGTTTGACAGGGTTGAACACTGAAGCTTTCTTT. Translation: CASSLTGLNTEAFF.

The chain joins TRBV5-1 to TRBJ2-2, with a tentative D call TRBD1 (5 bases). Trimming took off 0 bases at V and 3 bases at J, with 9 bases between the two ends. Germline V CDR1 and CDR2: SGHRS, YFSETQ. The CDR3 extends over 15 amino acids. The CDR3, as DNA: TGCGCCAGCAGCTTGGTGGCAGGGCACACCGGGGAGCTGTTTTTT. Translation gives CASSLVAGHTGELFF.

The chain couples TRBV7-9 to TRBJ2-3, with D possibly being TRBD2 (7 bases). CDR1 is SEHNR, CDR2 FQNEAQ, per germline (reference sequence). CDR3 size: 19 residues. The ends were cut back, 0 bases at V and 2 bases at J, with 21 bases in the middle. The CDR3 sequence is CASSLAGLGRGGPTDTQYF. CDR3 sequence (DNA): TGTGCCAGCAGCTTAGCGGGGTTAGGCAGGGGAGGGCCCACAGATACGCAGTATTTT.

The CDR3 region is CASTHTVANYGYTF. CDR3 DNA: TGTGCCAGCACCCACACCGTGGCGAACTATGGCTACACCTTC. The chain has TRBV6-5 and TRBJ1-2, with unresolved D. The V and J ends lost 7 bases and 2 bases respectively, with 14 bases between them. The CDR3 spans 14 residues. CDR1 is MNHEY and CDR2 is SVGAGI in the germline V gene.

The chain is built from TRBV6-1 and TRBJ1-5; unclear D gene. Per the germline V gene, CDR1 is MNHNS and CDR2 is SASEGT. Trimming took off 3 bases at V and 2 bases at J, with 5 bases between the two ends. The CDR3 loop spans 13 amino acids. CDR3 nucleotide sequence: TGTGCCAGCAGTGATGCGGGCAATCAGCCCCAGCATTTT. Encoded protein: CASSDAGNQPQHF.

The chain links TRBV7-8 to TRBJ2-1, with TRBD1 as a possible D gene (5 bases). V lost 1 base and J 9 bases, leaving 10 bases between the germline ends. The CDR3 covers 13 residues. Germline-derived CDR1 and CDR2 are SGHVS and FQNEAQ. The CDR3 sequence: CASSLDRQGEQFF. The DNA of the CDR3 is TGTGCCAGCAGCTTAGACCGGCAGGGTGAGCAGTTCTTC. The entire variable domain, with the rest obtained from reference TRBV7-8 and TRBJ2-1, is as follows: GAGVSQSPRYKVAKRGQDVALRCDPISGHVSLFWYQQALGQGPEFLTYFQNEAQLDKSGLPSDRFFAERPEGSVSTLKIQRTQQEDSAVYLCASSLDRQGEQFFGPGTRLTVL.

The J gene is TRBJ1-2, the V gene TRBV6-5; TRBD1 is a possible D gene (5 bases). Germline values: CDR1 MNHEY, CDR2 SVGAGI. The CDR3 totals 14 residues. Trimming pared 6 bases from V and 0 bases from J, leaving 11 bases between. CDR3 sequence (DNA): TGTGCCAGCAGGGGGGACGCCTCTAACTATGGCTACACCTTC. This gives the protein CASRGDASNYGYTF.

The genes are TRBV7-3 and TRBJ2-3; tentatively, D is TRBD2 (6 bases). The V and J ends lost 2 bases and 1 base respectively, with 13 bases between them. Germline V gene data show CDR1 as SGHTA and CDR2 as FQGTGA. The CDR3 spans 16 residues. This CDR3 is CASSLSPSDGTDTQYF. Here the CDR3 DNA reads TGTGCCAGCAGCTTATCACCTAGCGACGGCACAGATACGCAGTATTTT.